The 22 T cell receptor beta chains below were found in one sample sequenced in a study of shared T cell receptors in the human thymus. Produced via immunoSEQ multiplex PCR; TCRdb's table is partial and in-frame only. The data contain roughly 710,000 clones, 80% to 90% of them singletons. A further study also used this sample, focusing on human thymus T cells.

Sequences were obtained from thymocytes. The receptor set was obtained from a girl in the first two years of life with a congenital heart defect.

This clone was seen a single time. The gene calls are TRBV6-5 and TRBJ2-5; D is perhaps TRBD1 (5 bases). The length of the CDR3 is 14 residues. The ends were cut back, 6 bases at V and 1 base at J, with 12 bases in the middle. Looked up from germline, CDR1 is MNHEY and CDR2 is SVGAGI. In DNA, the CDR3 is TGTGCCAGCAGCCCCGGACACGCCCAAGAGACCCAGTACTTC. As protein: CASSPGHAQETQYF.

This chain connects TRBV6-5 to TRBJ2-3, with 7 bases aligning to TRBD2. This CDR3 has 14 amino acids. V trimming: 5 bases; J trimming: 3 bases; junction bases outside the gene matches: 5. The germline V gene has CDR1 MNHEY and CDR2 SVGAGI. The CDR3 region has the DNA TGTGCCAGCAGTCTACCCGGGGGGACAGATACGCAGTATTTT. Translating it yields CASSLPGGTDTQYF.

The chain couples TRBV4-3 to TRBJ1-5; weak D call: TRBD1 (5 bases). Germline V gene sequence: CDR1 LGHNA, CDR2 YSLEER. V was clipped by 0 bases and J by 1 base, with 13 bases between them. The CDR3 is made up of 17 amino acids. The CDR3 here is CASSQDQGARSNQPQHF. The CDR3 DNA is TGCGCCAGCAGCCAAGATCAAGGGGCTCGGAGCAATCAGCCCCAGCATTTT.

The chain has TRBV28 and TRBJ1-1; a weak D match, TRBD1 (6 bases). V was cut by 2 bases and J by 5 bases, with 12 bases left in between. This CDR3 has 14 residues. Germline values: CDR1 MDHEN, CDR2 SYDVKM. CDR3 DNA: TGTGCCAGCAGTTTAAGGGGGGGGAGGACTGAAGCTTTCTTT. Amino acid sequence: CASSLRGGRTEAFF.

The CDR3 region is CASSSQGVAGYTF. CDR3 coding DNA: TGTGCCAGCAGCTCTCAGGGGGTGGCTGGCTACACCTTC. This chain connects TRBV11-2 to TRBJ1-2, with 7 bases lining up with TRBD1. V dropped 4 bases and J dropped 7; count of bases not matched to a gene: 6. The CDR3 is 13 residues long. CDR1 is SGHAT, CDR2 FQNNGV, per germline.

The chain recombines TRBV9 with TRBJ1-1; 7 nucleotides match TRBD1. The CDR3 loop spans 16 amino acids. Germline CDR1 is SGDLS and CDR2 is YYNGEE. The V gene end was trimmed by 1 base and the J gene end by 0 bases; junction bases not matched to a gene: 6. The CDR3 DNA sequence: TGTGCCAGCAGCGTATTGGCAGGGGGTATGAACACTGAAGCTTTCTTT. It encodes CASSVLAGGMNTEAFF.

The chain employs TRBV2 and TRBJ1-4, with 7 positions matching TRBD1. Per germline, CDR1 SNHLY and CDR2 FYNNEI. The CDR3 is 17 amino acids. V lost 7 bases to trimming and J lost 4 bases; unmatched junction nucleotides: 15. The CDR3 DNA is TGTGCCAGCACCTTCGAGAGGGGGCAAAGGAATAATGAAAAACTGTTTTTT. Amino acid sequence: CASTFERGQRNNEKLFF.

The genes are TRBV4-2 and TRBJ2-2; D gene uncertain. V dropped 0 bases and J dropped 5 bases, with 7 bases sitting between them. Germline lookup yields CDR1 LGHNA and CDR2 YNFKEQ. This CDR3 comprises 14 residues. The CDR3 DNA follows: TGTGCCAGCAGCCAAGATAGGCGGACCGGGGAGCTGTTTTTT. This codes for CASSQDRRTGELFF.

The CDR3 DNA reads TGTGCCAGCAGCTTGACAGCTGCTCCGGGGATGGGCAATCAGCCCCAGCATTTT. Amino acids: CASSLTAAPGMGNQPQHF. V and J are TRBV5-8 and TRBJ1-5; D is uncertain. Germline V lookup: CDR1 SGHTS, CDR2 YDEGEE. This CDR3 spans 18 amino acids. The V and J ends lost 1 base and 2 bases respectively, with 19 bases between them.

The J gene is TRBJ2-7, the V gene TRBV7-3, with TRBD1 matching over 7 bases. Germline lookup yields CDR1 SGHTA and CDR2 FQGTGA. This CDR3 contains 13 residues. V lost 4 bases and J lost 6; bases outside the gene matches: 6. The CDR3 bases are TGTGCCAGCAGCTCGAGACAGGGTAGCGAGCAGTACTTC. This translates into CASSSRQGSEQYF.

The chain employs TRBV5-4 and TRBJ2-3; TRBD1 agrees at 7 bases. Germline trimming cut 5 bases from V and 1 base from J; bases unmatched to any gene: 4. This CDR3 comprises 14 residues. CDR1 is SGHNT, CDR2 YYREEE, per germline (reference sequence). The CDR3 sequence is CASRHTGGTDTQYF. In DNA, the CDR3 is TGTGCCAGCAGACATACAGGGGGCACAGATACGCAGTATTTT.

This chain joins TRBV9 and TRBJ2-2; 15 bases are a match to TRBD2. V was clipped by 4 bases and J by 4 bases; unmatched bases: 8. CDR1 SGDLS and CDR2 YYNGEE come from the germline V gene. The CDR3 sequence is 18 residues long. The CDR3 sequence is CASSSPGLAGGFTGELFF. CDR3 DNA: TGTGCCAGCAGCTCCCCGGGACTAGCGGGGGGATTCACCGGGGAGCTGTTTTTT.

This clone was seen a handful of times. CDR3 region: CASSLKLSRLLGSQDPLNSPLHF. The CDR3 region has the DNA TGTGCCAGCAGCTTAAAACTCTCTCGTCTCCTAGGCAGCCAAGATCCCCTTAATTCACCCCTCCACTTT. V is TRBV7-3 and J is TRBJ1-6, with no clear D. Between the trimmed V and J ends, which lost 1 base and 6 bases, there was a span of 34 bases. This CDR3 spans 23 amino acids. From germline, CDR1 is SGHTA and CDR2 FQGTGA.

The genes are TRBV6-5 and TRBJ1-2; tentatively, D is TRBD1 (6 bases). This CDR3 is 16 amino acids long. Trimming removed 4 bases at V and 2 bases at J, with 17 bases between. Germline V CDR1 and CDR2: MNHEY, SVGAGI. The CDR3 DNA reads TGTGCCAGCAGTTCTCAAGGGACACAGGCCAACTATGGCTACACCTTC. It translates to CASSSQGTQANYGYTF.

The rearrangement joins TRBV19 to TRBJ1-2; the match to TRBD1 covers 7 bases. In germline, CDR1 is LNHDA, CDR2 SQIVND (reference sequence). The length of the CDR3 is 13 residues. Losses at the gene ends were 4 bases for V and 4 bases for J; bases not matched to a gene: 3. The CDR3 region has the DNA TGTGCCAGTAGTACCCAGGGGGGCTATGGCTACACCTTC. Translation: CASSTQGGYGYTF.

This clone appeared a few times. The chain carries TRBV19 and TRBJ1-6, with D perhaps matching TRBD1 (6 bases). The CDR3 is made up of 14 amino acids. From germline, CDR1 is LNHDA and CDR2 SQIVND (reference sequence). The V end lost 3 bases, the J end lost 7 bases, and 10 bases lay between the germline ends. CDR3 amino acids: CASSIGGQNSPLHF. CDR3 DNA: TGTGCCAGTAGTATTGGGGGCCAAAATTCACCCCTCCACTTT.

V usage is TRBV7-6 and J usage is TRBJ1-2, with 9 bases lining up with TRBD1. The length of the CDR3 is 16 residues. V lost 3 bases to trimming and J lost 8 bases; unmatched junction nucleotides: 13. The germline V gene encodes CDR1 SGHVS and CDR2 FNYEAQ. The CDR3 region is CASSFGPGQGSEGYTF. CDR3 DNA sequence: TGTGCCAGCAGCTTCGGTCCAGGACAGGGGTCGGAGGGCTACACCTTC.

J is TRBJ1-6 and V is TRBV28; weak D call: TRBD1 (5 bases). This CDR3 region has 15 residues. Germline V gene lookup returns CDR1 MDHEN and CDR2 SYDVKM. Trimming took off 5 bases at V and 9 bases at J, with 17 bases between the two ends. The DNA for the CDR3 is TGTGCCAGCAGTGTCGGGGGGATTAGGCCTTCACCCCTCCACTTT. It translates to CASSVGGIRPSPLHF.

The chain uses TRBV29-1 and TRBJ1-2; TRBD1 might be the D (6 bases). The CDR3 runs to 12 residues. V was clipped by 7 bases and J by 4 bases, with 13 bases between them. Germline V gives CDR1 SQVTM, CDR2 ANQGSEA. In DNA form, the CDR3 reads TGCAGCGGTGTGGGGGCCCTCTATGGCTACACCTTC. The encoded protein is CSGVGALYGYTF.

The rearrangement links TRBV15 to TRBJ1-1; D gene uncertain. The V and J ends lost 3 bases and 6 bases respectively, with 11 bases between them. CDR3 length equals 13 residues. The germline gives CDR1 LNHNV, CDR2 YYDKDF (reference sequence). The CDR3 region has the DNA TGTGCCACCAGCAGCCGGACTCGATCTGAAGCTTTCTTT. This codes for CATSSRTRSEAFF.

The chain joins TRBV5-6 to TRBJ1-1; D is perhaps TRBD1 (5 bases). Between the trimmed V and J ends, which lost 3 bases and 4 bases, there was a span of 19 bases. Germline lookup yields CDR1 SGHDT and CDR2 YYEEEE. The CDR3 spans 16 residues. CDR3 nucleotide sequence: TGTGCCAGCAGCTCGACCCCCGGGGGGTTAAGCACTGAAGCTTTCTTT. Its translation: CASSSTPGGLSTEAFF.

This clone was seen once. The rearrangement links TRBV5-1 to TRBJ1-1; no clear D. Germline loops: CDR1 SGHRS, CDR2 YFSETQ. There are 16 residues in the CDR3. The V gene lost 0 bases and the J gene lost 4 bases, with 16 bases spanning the gap. CDR3 sequence (DNA): TGCGCCAGCAGCTTGGGTGTTCAGGTAGGATTCACTGAAGCTTTCTTT. It is translated as CASSLGVQVGFTEAFF.